This TCR beta chain emerged from a study of cytomegalovirus exposure and HLA in healthy donors. 60 Vbeta and 13 Jbeta primers were used in PCR. TCRdb keeps only in-frame clones here, not all; method: immunoSEQ multiplex PCR. The sample includes 64,000 or so clones, about 67% of them seen just once. The CDR3 extends over 13 amino acids. The V gene's germline CDR1 is SEHNR and CDR2 FQNEAQ (reference sequence). V was shortened by 5 bases and J by 6 bases, with 13 bases between the two germline ends. Healthy individuals who donated bone marrow served as the donors. This clonotype originated in a man aged 40-49 years in good health and CMV-seropositive. Sequenced: PBMCs. The chain is built from TRBV7-9 and TRBJ1-2; weak D call: TRBD1 (6 bases). This chain's CDR3 is CASSPDSRNGYTF. The CDR3, as DNA: TGTGCCAGCAGCCCGGACAGTAGAAATGGCTACACCTTC.